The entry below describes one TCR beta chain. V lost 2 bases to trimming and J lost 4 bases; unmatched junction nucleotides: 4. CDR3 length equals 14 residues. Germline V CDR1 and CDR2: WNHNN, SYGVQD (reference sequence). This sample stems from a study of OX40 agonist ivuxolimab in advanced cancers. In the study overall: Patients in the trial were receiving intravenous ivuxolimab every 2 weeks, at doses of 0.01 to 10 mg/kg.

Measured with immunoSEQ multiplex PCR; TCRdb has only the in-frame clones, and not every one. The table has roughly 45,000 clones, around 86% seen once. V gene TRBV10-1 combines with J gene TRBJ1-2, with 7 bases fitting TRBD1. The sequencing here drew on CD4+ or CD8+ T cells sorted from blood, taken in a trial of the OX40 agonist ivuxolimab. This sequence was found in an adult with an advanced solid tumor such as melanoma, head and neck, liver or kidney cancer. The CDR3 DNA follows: TGCGCCAGCAGTGAGGGCCGGGACAGCTATGGCTACACCTTC. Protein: CASSEGRDSYGYTF.